The source of this T cell receptor (beta chain) is a study of radiotherapy plus CTLA-4 blockade in lung cancer. The overall study: In approximately 17% of patients, objective responses were seen; roughly 28% had disease control. Study-wide points: In blood, TCR clones derived from the tumor expanded after radiotherapy plus ipilimumab. Best predicting response, reportedly, were early blood T cell clone dynamics, with interferon-beta.

The data were produced by immunoSEQ multiplex PCR, yet TCRdb's version contains in-frame clones alone and is incomplete. The repertoire includes roughly 59,000 clones, 72% of them detected once, and around 8.3% sits in the top ten. Comment on this clone: The antigen remains unidentified.

Focal radiation plus CTLA-4 blockade with ipilimumab was administered to patients who had chemo-refractory metastatic non-small-cell lung cancer. Germline V lookup: CDR1 MDHEN, CDR2 SYDVKM. The CDR3 has 14 amino acids. The V end was cut by 6 bases, the J end by 2 bases, with 13 bases between. V is TRBV28 and J is TRBJ1-2; D is unclear. The receptor was isolated from a human donor with non-small cell lung cancer whose response to radiotherapy plus ipilimumab could not be evaluated. Sequenced material: peripheral blood, taken from a patient treated with radiotherapy plus ipilimumab. CDR3 sequence (DNA): TGTGCCAGCAGAACCACCGGGATCAACTATGGCTACACCTTC. Translation: CASRTTGINYGYTF.